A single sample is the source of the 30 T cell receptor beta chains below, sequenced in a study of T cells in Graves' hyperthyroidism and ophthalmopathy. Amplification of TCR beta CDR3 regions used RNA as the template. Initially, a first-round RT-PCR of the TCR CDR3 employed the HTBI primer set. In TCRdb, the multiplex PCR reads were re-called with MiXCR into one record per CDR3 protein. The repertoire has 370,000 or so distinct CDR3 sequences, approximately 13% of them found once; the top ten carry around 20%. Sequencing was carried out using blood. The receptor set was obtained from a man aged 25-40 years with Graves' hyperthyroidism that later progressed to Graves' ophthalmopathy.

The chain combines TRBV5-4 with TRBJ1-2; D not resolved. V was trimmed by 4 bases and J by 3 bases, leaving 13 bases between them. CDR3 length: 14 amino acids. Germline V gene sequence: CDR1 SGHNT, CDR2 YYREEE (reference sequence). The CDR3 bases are TGTGCCAGCAGCCCAGACGGCGGAGACTATGGCTACACCTTC. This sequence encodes CASSPDGGDYGYTF.

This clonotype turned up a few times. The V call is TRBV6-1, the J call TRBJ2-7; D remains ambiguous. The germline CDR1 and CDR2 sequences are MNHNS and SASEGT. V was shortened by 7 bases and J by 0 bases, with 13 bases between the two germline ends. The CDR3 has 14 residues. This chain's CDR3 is CASTIWTDSYEQYF. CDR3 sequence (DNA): TGTGCCAGCACCATATGGACGGACTCCTACGAGCAGTACTTC.

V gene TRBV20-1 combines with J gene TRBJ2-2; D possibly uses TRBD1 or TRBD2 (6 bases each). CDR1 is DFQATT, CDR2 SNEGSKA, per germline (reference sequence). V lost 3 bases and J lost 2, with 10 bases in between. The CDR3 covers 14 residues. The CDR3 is CSARRGHNTGELFF. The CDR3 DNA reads TGCAGTGCTAGGCGGGGACACAACACCGGGGAGCTGTTTTTT.

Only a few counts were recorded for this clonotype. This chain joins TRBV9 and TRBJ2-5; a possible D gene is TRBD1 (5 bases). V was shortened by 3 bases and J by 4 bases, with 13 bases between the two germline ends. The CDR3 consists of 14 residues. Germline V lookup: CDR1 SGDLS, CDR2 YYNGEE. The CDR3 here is CASSALGRVETQYF. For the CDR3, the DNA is TGTGCCAGCAGCGCCCTGGGCAGGGTAGAGACCCAGTACTTC.

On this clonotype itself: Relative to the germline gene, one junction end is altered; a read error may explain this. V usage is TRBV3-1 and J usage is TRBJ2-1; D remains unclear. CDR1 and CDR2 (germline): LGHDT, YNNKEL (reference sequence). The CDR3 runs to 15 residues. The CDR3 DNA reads TGTGCCGGCAGCCCCCGTCGGAGCTCCTACAATGAGCAGTTCTTC. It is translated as CAGSPRRSSYNEQFF.

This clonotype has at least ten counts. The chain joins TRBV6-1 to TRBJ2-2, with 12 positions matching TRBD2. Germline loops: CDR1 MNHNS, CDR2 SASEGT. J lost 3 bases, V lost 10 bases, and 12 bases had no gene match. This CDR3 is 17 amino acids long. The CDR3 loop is CATRGRRLAGDTGELFF. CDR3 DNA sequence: TGTGCCACCCGGGGGAGAAGACTAGCGGGGGACACCGGGGAGCTGTTTTTT.

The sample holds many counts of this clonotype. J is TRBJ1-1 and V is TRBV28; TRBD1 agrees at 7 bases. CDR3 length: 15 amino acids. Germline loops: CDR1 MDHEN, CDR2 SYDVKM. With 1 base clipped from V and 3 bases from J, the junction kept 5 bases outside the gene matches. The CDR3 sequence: CASSLYTGADTEAFF. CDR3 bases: TGTGCCAGCAGTTTATACACAGGGGCGGACACTGAAGCTTTCTTT.

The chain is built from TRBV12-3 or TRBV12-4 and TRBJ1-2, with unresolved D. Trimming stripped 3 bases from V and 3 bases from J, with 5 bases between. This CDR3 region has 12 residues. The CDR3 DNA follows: TGTGCCAGCAGTTTTTCAGACTATGGCTACACCTTC. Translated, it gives CASSFSDYGYTF.

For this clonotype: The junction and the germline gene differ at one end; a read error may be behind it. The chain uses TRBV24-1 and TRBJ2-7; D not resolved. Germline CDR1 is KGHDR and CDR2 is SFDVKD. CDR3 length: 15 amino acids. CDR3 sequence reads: CATSDFRASGHEQYF. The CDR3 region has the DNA TGTGCTACCAGTGATTTTAGGGCCTCGGGCCACGAGCAGTACTTC.

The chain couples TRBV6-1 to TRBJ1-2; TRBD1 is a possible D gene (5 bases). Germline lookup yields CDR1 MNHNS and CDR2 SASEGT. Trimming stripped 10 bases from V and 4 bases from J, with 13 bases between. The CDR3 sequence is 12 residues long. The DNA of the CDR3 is TGTGCCAACTCGGACACTGGCTATGGCTACACCTTC. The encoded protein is CANSDTGYGYTF.

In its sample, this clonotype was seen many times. The CDR3 region has the DNA TGTGCCAGCAGCACCGGGACAGGGAAAGAGACCCAGTACTTC. Translation gives CASSTGTGKETQYF. This chain connects TRBV12-3 or TRBV12-4 to TRBJ2-5; 9 nucleotides match TRBD1. Trimming cost V 6 bases and J 3 bases; bases outside gene matches: 5. The CDR3 spans 14 residues.

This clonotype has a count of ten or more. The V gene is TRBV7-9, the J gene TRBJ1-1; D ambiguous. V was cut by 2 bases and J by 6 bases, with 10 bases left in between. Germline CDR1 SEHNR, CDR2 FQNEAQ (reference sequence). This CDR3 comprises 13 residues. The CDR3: CASSLRSVPEAFF. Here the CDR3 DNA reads TGTGCCAGCAGCTTAAGGTCGGTCCCTGAAGCTTTCTTT.

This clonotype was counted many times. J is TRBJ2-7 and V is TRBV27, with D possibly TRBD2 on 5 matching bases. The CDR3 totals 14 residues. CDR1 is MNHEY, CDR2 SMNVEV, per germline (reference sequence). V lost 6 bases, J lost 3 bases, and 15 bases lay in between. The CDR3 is CASRMDSDIYEQYF. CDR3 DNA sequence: TGTGCCAGCAGGATGGACTCCGACATCTACGAGCAGTACTTC.

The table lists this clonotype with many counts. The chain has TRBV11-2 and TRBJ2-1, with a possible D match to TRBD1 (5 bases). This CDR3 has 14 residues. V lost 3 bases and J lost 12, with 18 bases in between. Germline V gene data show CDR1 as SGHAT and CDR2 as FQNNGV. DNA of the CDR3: TGTGCCAGCAGCTTGATCGAGACAGCAAAGGGGCAGTTCTTC. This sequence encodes CASSLIETAKGQFF. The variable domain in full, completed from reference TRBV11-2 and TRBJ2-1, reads EAGVAQSPRYKIIEKRQSVAFWCNPISGHATLYWYQQILGQGPKLLIQFQNNGVVDDSQLPKDRFSAERLKGVDSTLKIQPAKLEDSAVYLCASSLIETAKGQFFGPGTRLTVL.

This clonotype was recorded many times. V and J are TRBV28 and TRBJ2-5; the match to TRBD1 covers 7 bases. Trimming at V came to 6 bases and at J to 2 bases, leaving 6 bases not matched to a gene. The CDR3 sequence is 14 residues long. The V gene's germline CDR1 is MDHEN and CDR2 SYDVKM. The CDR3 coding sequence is TGTGCCAGCAGCGACAGGGACGGGCAAGAGACCCAGTACTTC. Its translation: CASSDRDGQETQYF.

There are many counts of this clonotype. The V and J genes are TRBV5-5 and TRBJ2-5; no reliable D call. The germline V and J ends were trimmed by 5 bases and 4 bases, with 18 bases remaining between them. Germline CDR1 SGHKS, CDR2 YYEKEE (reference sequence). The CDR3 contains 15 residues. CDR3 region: CASSQGPLRGETQYF. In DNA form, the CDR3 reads TGTGCCAGCAGTCAAGGACCGCTCCGCGGAGAGACCCAGTACTTC.

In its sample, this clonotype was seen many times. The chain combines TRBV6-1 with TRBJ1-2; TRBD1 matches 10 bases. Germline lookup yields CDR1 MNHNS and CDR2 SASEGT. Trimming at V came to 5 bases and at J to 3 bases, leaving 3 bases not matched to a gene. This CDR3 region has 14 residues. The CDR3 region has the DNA TGTGCCAGCAGTTGGGGACAGGGGCACTATGGCTACACCTTC. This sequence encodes CASSWGQGHYGYTF.

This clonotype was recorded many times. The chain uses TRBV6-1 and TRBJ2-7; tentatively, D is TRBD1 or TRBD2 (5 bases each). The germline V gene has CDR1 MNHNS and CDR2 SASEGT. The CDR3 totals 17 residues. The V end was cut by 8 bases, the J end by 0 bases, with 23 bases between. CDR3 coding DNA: TGTGCCAGCGGGGACGGTCTTTCTGCGGTCATCTCCTACGAGCAGTACTTC. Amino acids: CASGDGLSAVISYEQYF.

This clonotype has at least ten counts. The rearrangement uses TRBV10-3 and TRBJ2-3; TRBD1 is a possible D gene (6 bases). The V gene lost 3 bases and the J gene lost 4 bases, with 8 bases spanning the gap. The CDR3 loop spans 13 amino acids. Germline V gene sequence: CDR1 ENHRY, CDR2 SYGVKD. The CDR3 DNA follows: TGTGCCATCAGTGATTCAGGGGCAGATACGCAGTATTTT. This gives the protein CAISDSGADTQYF.

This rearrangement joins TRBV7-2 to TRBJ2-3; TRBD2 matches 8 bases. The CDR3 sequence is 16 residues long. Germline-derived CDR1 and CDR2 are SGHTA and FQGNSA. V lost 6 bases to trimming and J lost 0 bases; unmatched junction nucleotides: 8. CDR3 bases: TGTGCCAGCAGTCCACTCTTAGCGGGAAGCACAGATACGCAGTATTTT. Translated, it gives CASSPLLAGSTDTQYF.

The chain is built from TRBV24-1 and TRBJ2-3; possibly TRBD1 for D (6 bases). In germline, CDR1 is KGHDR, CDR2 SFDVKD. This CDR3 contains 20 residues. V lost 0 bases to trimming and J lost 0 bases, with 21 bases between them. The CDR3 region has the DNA TGTGCCACCAGTGATTTGCCCTATCTATCCCCGGGACAAAGCACAGATACGCAGTATTTT. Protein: CATSDLPYLSPGQSTDTQYF.

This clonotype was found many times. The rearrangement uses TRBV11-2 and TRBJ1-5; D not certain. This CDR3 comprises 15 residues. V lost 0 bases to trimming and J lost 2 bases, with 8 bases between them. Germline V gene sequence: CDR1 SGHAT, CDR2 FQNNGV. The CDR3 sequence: CASSLEGMGNQPQHF. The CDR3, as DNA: TGTGCCAGCAGCTTAGAAGGTATGGGCAATCAGCCCCAGCATTTT.

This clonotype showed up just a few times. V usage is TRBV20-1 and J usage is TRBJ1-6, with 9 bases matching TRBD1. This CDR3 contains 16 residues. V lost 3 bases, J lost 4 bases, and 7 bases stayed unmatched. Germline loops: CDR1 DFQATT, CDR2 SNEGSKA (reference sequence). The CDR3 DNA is TGCAGTGCTAGTTCCGGGACAGGGATGTATAATTCACCCCTCCACTTT. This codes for CSASSGTGMYNSPLHF.

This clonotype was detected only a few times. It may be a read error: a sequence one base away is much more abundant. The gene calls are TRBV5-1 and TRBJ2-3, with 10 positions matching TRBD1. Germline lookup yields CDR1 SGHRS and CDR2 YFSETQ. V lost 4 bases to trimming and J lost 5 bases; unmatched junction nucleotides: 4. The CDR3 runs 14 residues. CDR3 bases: TGCGCCAGCAGCCATGGACAGGGGGAAGATACGCAGTATTTT. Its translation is CASSHGQGEDTQYF.

The CDR3 here is CASRPGGGGKNIQYF. The CDR3 region has the DNA TGTGCCAGCAGGCCCGGGGGGGGAGGTAAAAACATTCAGTACTTC. This chain uses TRBV5-7 with TRBJ2-4; TRBD2 aligns across 8 bases. TRBV5-7 is an ORF, and what it does is uncertain. J gave up 4 bases and V 5 bases, and 8 bases lay outside the gene matches. This CDR3 region has 15 residues.

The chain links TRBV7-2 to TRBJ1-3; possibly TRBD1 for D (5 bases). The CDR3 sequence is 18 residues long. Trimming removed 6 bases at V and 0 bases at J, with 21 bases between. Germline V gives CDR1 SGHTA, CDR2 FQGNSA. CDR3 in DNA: TGTGCCAGCAGTCGAATCCCAGGACAAGCTCACTCTGGAAACACCATATATTTT. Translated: CASSRIPGQAHSGNTIYF.

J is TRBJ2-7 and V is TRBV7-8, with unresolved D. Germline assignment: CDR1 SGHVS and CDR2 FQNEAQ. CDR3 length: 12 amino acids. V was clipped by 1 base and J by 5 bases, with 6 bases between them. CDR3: CASSLVFNEQYF. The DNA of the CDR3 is TGTGCCAGCAGCTTAGTGTTCAACGAGCAGTACTTC.

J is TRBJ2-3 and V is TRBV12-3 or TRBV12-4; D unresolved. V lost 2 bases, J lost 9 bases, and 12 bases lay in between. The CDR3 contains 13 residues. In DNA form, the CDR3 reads TGTGCCAGCAGTTTAACTTATCCCGGAACGCAGTATTTT. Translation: CASSLTYPGTQYF.

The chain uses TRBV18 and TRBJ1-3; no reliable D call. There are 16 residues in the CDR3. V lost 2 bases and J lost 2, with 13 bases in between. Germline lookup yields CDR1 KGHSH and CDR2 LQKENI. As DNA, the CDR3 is TGTGCCAGCTCACCAGGAGCGGGCAGAGCTGGAAACACCATATATTTT. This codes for CASSPGAGRAGNTIYF.

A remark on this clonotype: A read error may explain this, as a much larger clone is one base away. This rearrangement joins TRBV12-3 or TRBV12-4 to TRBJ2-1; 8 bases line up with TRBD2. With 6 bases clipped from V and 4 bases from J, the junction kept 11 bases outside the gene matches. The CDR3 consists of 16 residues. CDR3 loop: CASSSGDSGEYNEQFF. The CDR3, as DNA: TGTGCCAGCAGCTCCGGGGATAGCGGGGAGTACAATGAGCAGTTCTTC.